The 18 T cell receptor beta chains given below trace back to one sample, sequenced in a study of blood T cell repertoires in COVID-19 (dated by TCRdb to 2020 to 2021). Libraries were made using the immunoSEQ multiplex PCR assay. TCRdb's version of the immuneACCESS table is confined to in-frame rearrangements and falls short of the full clone set. An unresolved V gene accounts for under half of the shortfall where checked; the remainder is of unknown origin. Recorded for this sample are tens of thousands of clones; 79% of them occurred a single time. Of the sample, more than 25% falls within the top ten clones. What was sequenced was peripheral blood. These receptor sequences come from a human donor in a cohort sampled during active COVID-19.

This chain connects TRBV6-5 to TRBJ2-3; 9 bases line up with TRBD2. Germline assignment: CDR1 MNHEY and CDR2 SVGAGI. Trimming cost V 0 bases and J 5 bases; bases outside gene matches: 6. The CDR3 spans 16 residues. In nucleotides, the CDR3 is TGTGCCAGCAGTTACTCGGGCGGGAGGGCCGAAGATACGCAGTATTTT. Translating gives CASSYSGGRAEDTQYF.

The gene calls are TRBV6-2 or TRBV6-3 and TRBJ2-1, with 10 bases fitting TRBD2. The CDR3 is 15 residues long. Germline V lookup: CDR1 MNHEY, CDR2 SVGEGT. With 0 bases clipped from V and 6 bases from J, the junction kept 2 bases outside the gene matches. The CDR3 is CASSYSGTSANEQFF. CDR3 bases: TGTGCCAGCAGTTACTCCGGGACTAGCGCCAATGAGCAGTTCTTC.

The rearrangement uses TRBV7-8 and TRBJ1-6; D is ambiguous. This CDR3 comprises 13 residues. The V gene lost 5 bases and the J gene lost 7 bases, with 9 bases spanning the gap. The germline CDR1 and CDR2 sequences are SGHVS and FQNEAQ. Written as DNA, the CDR3 is TGTGCCAGCAGCGCCGCCCGGAATTCACCCCTCCACTTT. Translation gives CASSAARNSPLHF.

The chain couples TRBV5-6 to TRBJ1-6; possible D gene TRBD1, 5 bases. V was trimmed by 5 bases and J by 10 bases, leaving 19 bases between them. Looked up from germline, CDR1 is SGHDT and CDR2 is YYEEEE. This CDR3 comprises 15 residues. In DNA, the CDR3 is TGTGCCAGCAGTGGCGGCTTAGGGGCGGTATCACCCCTCCACTTT. Its protein product is CASSGGLGAVSPLHF.

This chain uses TRBV11-3 with TRBJ2-3; D is tentatively TRBD1 or TRBD2 (6 bases each). Germline V gene sequence: CDR1 SGHNT, CDR2 YENEEA. Deletions cut 5 bases from V and 2 bases from J, with 11 bases between. This CDR3 has 14 residues. This chain's CDR3 is CASSIGGPTDTQYF. CDR3 DNA sequence: TGTGCCAGCAGCATAGGGGGGCCCACAGATACGCAGTATTTT.

This rearrangement joins TRBV2 to TRBJ2-1; the match to TRBD2 covers 8 bases. With 11 bases clipped from V and 8 bases from J, the junction kept 14 bases outside the gene matches. CDR3 length: 14 amino acids. CDR1 SNHLY and CDR2 FYNNEI come from the germline V gene. CDR3 nucleotides: TGTGCCTACCCTGGGCGGGAGGAGGGGGATGAGCAGTTCTTC. Encoded protein: CAYPGREEGDEQFF.

J is TRBJ2-5 and V is TRBV10-3, with TRBD1 identical over 7 bases. The CDR3 is 16 amino acids. CDR1 and CDR2 from the germline V gene are ENHRY and SYGVKD. After removal of 4 bases from V and 3 bases from J, the junction contained 11 bases not matched to a gene. For the CDR3, the DNA is TGTGCCATCAGTGCACAGGGGAGTGGAGAAAAAGAGACCCAGTACTTC. This translates into CAISAQGSGEKETQYF.

The V gene is TRBV4-1, the J gene TRBJ1-1, with D perhaps TRBD1 (6 bases). V was shortened by 1 base and J by 1 base, with 10 bases between the two germline ends. CDR3 length: 15 amino acids. Germline lookup yields CDR1 MGHRA and CDR2 YSYEKL. In DNA, the CDR3 is TGCGCCAGCAGCCAAGTATCAGGGGCGAACACTGAAGCTTTCTTT. It specifies CASSQVSGANTEAFF.

The J gene is TRBJ2-4, the V gene TRBV2; possible D gene TRBD1, 5 bases. CDR3 length: 13 residues. V shed 10 bases and J shed 2 bases, with 12 bases lying between them. Germline CDR1 SNHLY, CDR2 FYNNEI. The CDR3 loop reads CAIKGATKNIQYF. The CDR3, as DNA: TGTGCCATCAAAGGGGCCACCAAAAACATTCAGTACTTC.

This rearrangement joins TRBV18 to TRBJ1-4; D is perhaps TRBD1 (5 bases). Trimming stripped 1 base from V and 4 bases from J, with 7 bases between. In germline, CDR1 is KGHSH, CDR2 LQKENI. This CDR3 is built from 14 residues. CDR3 in DNA: TGTGCCAGCTCACCACAGGGGCGTAATGAAAAACTGTTTTTT. Its protein is CASSPQGRNEKLFF.

The rearrangement links TRBV7-9 to TRBJ2-7; the D is unclear. The germline gives CDR1 SEHNR, CDR2 FQNEAQ (reference sequence). Trimming cost V 2 bases and J 3 bases, with 11 bases left between them. The CDR3 length is 14 residues. CDR3: CASSLTAVIYEQYF. The DNA for the CDR3 is TGTGCCAGCAGCTTAACAGCCGTCATCTACGAGCAGTACTTC.

The chain combines TRBV5-5 with TRBJ1-6; D gene ambiguous. The length of the CDR3 is 16 residues. Germline CDR1 reads SGHKS; CDR2 reads YYEKEE (reference sequence). The V and J ends lost 4 bases and 0 bases respectively, with 11 bases between them. CDR3: CASSPAMSSYNSPLHF. CDR3 nucleotide sequence: TGTGCCAGCAGCCCCGCCATGAGCTCCTATAATTCACCCCTCCACTTT.

The gene calls are TRBV29-1 and TRBJ2-5, with 10 positions matching TRBD2. Unmatched junction bases numbered 14, after V lost 7 bases and J lost 9 bases. This CDR3 contains 14 residues. Germline V lookup: CDR1 SQVTM, CDR2 ANQGSEA. DNA of the CDR3: TGCAGCGCCAAAACTAGCGGGGCCTCATGGCCCCAGTACTTC. Residues: CSAKTSGASWPQYF.

This clone was observed a handful of times. This chain joins TRBV6-5 and TRBJ1-1, with 8 bases aligning to TRBD1. With 2 bases clipped from V and 1 base from J, the junction kept 6 bases outside the gene matches. The germline V gene has CDR1 MNHEY and CDR2 SVGAGI. This CDR3 contains 16 residues. Here the CDR3 reads CASSYGRGRGNTEAFF. CDR3 in DNA: TGTGCCAGCAGTTACGGCAGGGGGCGCGGGAACACTGAAGCTTTCTTT.

This chain uses TRBV7-2 with TRBJ2-7; 8 bases line up with TRBD1. Germline CDR1 is SGHTA and CDR2 is FQGNSA. The V segment lost 0 bases and the J segment 7 bases; nucleotides outside the gene matches: 8. The CDR3 is made up of 15 amino acids. The CDR3 protein is CASSLAGRGQGEQYF. CDR3 coding DNA: TGTGCCAGCAGCTTAGCAGGCAGGGGGCAGGGTGAGCAGTACTTC.

This clone was seen more than once but under ten times. This chain links TRBV10-3 with TRBJ2-2, with TRBD1 as a possible D gene (5 bases). Trimming stripped 3 bases from V and 5 bases from J, with 13 bases between. The CDR3 spans 15 residues. Germline CDR1 reads ENHRY; CDR2 reads SYGVKD. The CDR3 reads CAISDPQGETGELFF. CDR3 DNA: TGTGCCATCAGTGATCCGCAGGGTGAAACCGGGGAGCTGTTTTTT.

V usage is TRBV5-4 and J usage is TRBJ2-3, with 10 bases that match TRBD2. Per the germline V gene, CDR1 is SGHNT and CDR2 is YYREEE (reference sequence). With V trimmed by 3 bases and J by 2 bases, 6 bases remained unmatched. The CDR3 extends over 16 amino acids. The CDR3 sequence: CASSSRTSGITDTQYF. The CDR3 bases are TGTGCCAGCAGCTCTCGGACTAGCGGAATCACAGATACGCAGTATTTT.

The V gene is TRBV28, the J gene TRBJ1-1, with D perhaps TRBD1 (5 bases). Trimming shortened V by 8 bases and J by 5 bases, and 15 bases separated the two germline ends. CDR1 is MDHEN, CDR2 SYDVKM, per germline. The CDR3 has 13 amino acids. CDR3 sequence (DNA): TGTGCCAGCTTGGGGCGGGGCAATACTGAAGCTTTCTTT. It specifies CASLGRGNTEAFF.